These T cell receptor beta chains were read from a single sample in a study of CD8+CD57+ T cells in acquired aplastic anemia. MiXCR, run by TCRdb on the reads, gives a single entry per CDR3 protein. The repertoire holds 40,000 to 45,000 distinct CDR3 sequences, with 65% to 70% as singletons. Sequencing was carried out using sorted CD4+, CD8+, or CD8+CD57+ T cells (not recorded which) from PBMCs. These receptors were collected from a human donor in good health, serving as a control. Each CDR3 is given with its conserved first and last residue. The order of the fields is V gene, CDR3 length, D gene, J gene, clone size, CDR3 DNA, CDR3 protein. D genes are given only for firm matches. Size is omitted from some rows. Given values are once, few, many or a class for expanded clones.

TRBV19,15,TRBD1,TRBJ1-5,.,TGTGCCAGTGGTACAGGGGGGGGTGGAGGTCAGCCCCAGCATTTT,CASGTGGGGGQPQHF
TRBV12-3/TRBV12-4,16,TRBD1,TRBJ2-6,.,TGTGCCAGCTCCTTTAGGACAGGGACTGGGGCCAACGTCCTGACTTTC,CASSFRTGTGANVLTF
TRBV7-6,16,TRBD1,TRBJ1-2,.,TGTGCCAGCAGCTTAGGGGCGCCCAGGGGGATTTTTGGCTACACCTTC,CASSLGAPRGIFGYTF
TRBV6-1,15,TRBD1,TRBJ2-7,.,TGTGCCAGCAGTGAAGCGGCAGGACAGGCCTTTCGGCAGTACTTC,CASSEAAGQAFRQYF
TRBV2,15,TRBD1,TRBJ2-7,.,TGTGCCAGCAGTGTGGCGGACAGGACAACCTACGAGCTGTACTTC,CASSVADRTTYELYF
TRBV12-3/TRBV12-4,13,.,TRBJ2-5,.,TGTGCCAGCAGCCTCACAGGGAAGGAGACCCAGTACTTC,CASSLTGKETQYF
TRBV20-1,12,.,TRBJ2-3,.,TGCGTCGTTCCCGGGTCCGCAGATACGCAGTATTTT,CVVPGSADTQYF
TRBV19,14,TRBD2,TRBJ2-1,medium-sized,TGTGCCAGTACCCCTAGCGGGGGATACAATGAGCAGTTCTTC,CASTPSGGYNEQFF
TRBV4-1,15,TRBD2,TRBJ2-3,.,TGCGCCAGCAGTGACCCTCGGGGGGGGCTGAATACGCAGTATTTT,CASSDPRGGLNTQYF
TRBV10-1,15,.,TRBJ2-7,.,TGCGCCAGCGAGATCCCATGGGACTTCAAGGGCGAGCAGTACTTC,CASEIPWDFKGEQYF
TRBV6-4,14,.,TRBJ1-5,.,TGTGCCAGCAGTGTTGGGGGGGGGTTTCGGCCCCAGCATTTT,CASSVGGGFRPQHF
TRBV7-9,11,.,TRBJ1-2,medium-sized,TGTGCCAGCAGTATGACAGATGGCTACACCTTC,CASSMTDGYTF
TRBV20-1,14,.,TRBJ1-1,.,TGCAGTGCTAGACCTCAGGGCCCGAACACTGAAGCTTTCTTT,CSARPQGPNTEAFF
TRBV19,14,.,TRBJ2-1,once,TGTGCCAGTAGTACGGACCGATCCTACAATGAGCAGTTCTTC,CASSTDRSYNEQFF
TRBV2,12,TRBD1,TRBJ2-5,.,TGTGCCAGCGCAGGGGGCGCAGAGACCCAGTACTTC,CASAGGAETQYF
TRBV9,15,.,TRBJ1-3,.,TGTGCCAGCAGCGTAGTCCCCCAGAGCGGAAACACCATATATTTT,CASSVVPQSGNTIYF
TRBV7-2,15,.,TRBJ2-7,.,TGTGCCAGCAGCTTCGGGTCGGGGTATTCATACGAGCAGTACTTC,CASSFGSGYSYEQYF
TRBV15,15,.,TRBJ1-5,.,TGTGCCACCAGCAGAGAACGGGGTGGCAATCAGCCCCAGCATTTT,CATSRERGGNQPQHF
TRBV15,15,TRBD1,TRBJ1-1,.,TGTGCCACCAGCAGAGGGACCGGGACAGCCACTGAAGCTTTCTTT,CATSRGTGTATEAFF
TRBV6-4,13,.,TRBJ1-6,medium-sized,TGTGCCAGCAGTGAAGTCCTGAGTTCACCCCTCCACTTT,CASSEVLSSPLHF
TRBV15,15,TRBD1,TRBJ1-5,once,TGTGCCACCAGCGTCCTTGACAGGGTTCATCAGCCCCAGCATTTT,CATSVLDRVHQPQHF
TRBV2,14,.,TRBJ2-7,.,TGTGCCAGCAAGACGCCGGGACAAAATTACGAGCAGTACTTC,CASKTPGQNYEQYF
TRBV7-2,15,.,TRBJ2-1,.,TGTGCCAGCAGTCATAGCGATACAGCAAACAATGAGCAGTTCTTC,CASSHSDTANNEQFF
TRBV9,17,.,TRBJ2-2,.,TGCGCCAGCAGCTTGTCGGGCAGCCTGCCGAACACCGGGGAGCTGTTTTTT,CASSLSGSLPNTGELFF
TRBV5-6,14,TRBD1,TRBJ1-5,.,TGTGCCAGCAGCCCGGGACAGGGAGATCAGCCCCAGCATTTT,CASSPGQGDQPQHF
TRBV9,13,.,TRBJ1-6,medium-sized,TGTGCCAGCAGCGTAGACCCCTCCTCACCCCTCCACTTT,CASSVDPSSPLHF
TRBV11-1,14,.,TRBJ2-1,.,TGTGCCAGCAGCCACCCCCGGGGGGCTCGCGAGCAGTTCTTC,CASSHPRGAREQFF
TRBV19,12,.,TRBJ2-5,few,TGTGCCAGCAGCCGACGCTGGGAGACCCAGTACTTC,CASSRRWETQYF
TRBV7-7,15,TRBD2,TRBJ2-7,.,TGTGCTAGCAGCTTAGATACTAGCGGGGGCTACGAGCAGTACTTC,CASSLDTSGGYEQYF
TRBV5-5,14,.,TRBJ2-7,few,TGTGCCAGCAGCTGGGGACTGAGCTCCTACGAGCAGTACTTC,CASSWGLSSYEQYF
TRBV20-1,13,.,TRBJ1-6,.,TGCAGTGCCTCACAGAGCGGGGGCCCTCCCCTCCACTTT,CSASQSGGPPLHF
TRBV10-3,12,.,TRBJ1-4,few,TGTGCCATCAGTGATTTAGGTGAAAAACTGTTTTTT,CAISDLGEKLFF
TRBV9,14,TRBD2,TRBJ2-1,.,TGTGCCAGCAGCACCGGGGGGGCCTACAATGGGCAGTTCTTC,CASSTGGAYNGQFF
TRBV11-2,16,TRBD2,TRBJ2-5,.,TGTGCCAGCAGCTTGTTCGGCGGGGGGACTCAAGAGACCCAGTACTTC,CASSLFGGGTQETQYF
TRBV9,17,TRBD1,TRBJ1-4,many,TGTGCCAGCAGCGTAGGACAGGGGCGGGCAACTAATGAAAAACTGTTTTTT,CASSVGQGRATNEKLFF